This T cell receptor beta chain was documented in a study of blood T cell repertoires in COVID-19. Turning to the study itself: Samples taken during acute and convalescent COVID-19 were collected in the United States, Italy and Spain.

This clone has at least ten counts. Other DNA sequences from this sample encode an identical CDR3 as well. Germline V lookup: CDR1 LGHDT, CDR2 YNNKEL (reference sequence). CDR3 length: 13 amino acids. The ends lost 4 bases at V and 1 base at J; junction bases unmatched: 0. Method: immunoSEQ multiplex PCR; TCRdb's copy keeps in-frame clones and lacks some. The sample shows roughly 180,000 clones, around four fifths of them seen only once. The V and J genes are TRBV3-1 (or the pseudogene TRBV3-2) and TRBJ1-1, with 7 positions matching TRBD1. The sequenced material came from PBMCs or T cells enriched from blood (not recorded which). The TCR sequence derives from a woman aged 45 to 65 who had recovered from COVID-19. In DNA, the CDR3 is TGTGCCAGCAGCCGGACAGGGAACACTGAAGCTTTCTTT. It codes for CASSRTGNTEAFF.